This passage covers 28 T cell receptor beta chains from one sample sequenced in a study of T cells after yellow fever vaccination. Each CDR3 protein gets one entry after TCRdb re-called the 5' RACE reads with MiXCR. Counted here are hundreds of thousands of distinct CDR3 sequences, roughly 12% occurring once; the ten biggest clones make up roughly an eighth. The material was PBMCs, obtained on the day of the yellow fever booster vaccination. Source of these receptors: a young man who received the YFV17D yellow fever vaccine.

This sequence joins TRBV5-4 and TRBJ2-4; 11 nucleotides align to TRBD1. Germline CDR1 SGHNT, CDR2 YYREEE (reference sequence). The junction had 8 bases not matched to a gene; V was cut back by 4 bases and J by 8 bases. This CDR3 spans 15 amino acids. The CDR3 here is CASSPSPGQGDIQYF. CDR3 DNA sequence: TGTGCCAGCAGCCCTAGCCCGGGACAGGGGGACATTCAGTACTTC.

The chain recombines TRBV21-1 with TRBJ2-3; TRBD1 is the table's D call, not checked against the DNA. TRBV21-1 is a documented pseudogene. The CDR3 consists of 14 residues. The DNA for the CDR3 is TGTGCCAGCAGCAAGTTGGGGGCCACAGATACGCAGTATTTT. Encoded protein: CASSKLGATDTQYF.

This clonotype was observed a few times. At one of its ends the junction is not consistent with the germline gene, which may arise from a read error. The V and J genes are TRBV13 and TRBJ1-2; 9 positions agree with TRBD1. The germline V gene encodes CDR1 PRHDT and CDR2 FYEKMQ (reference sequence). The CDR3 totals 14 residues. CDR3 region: CASSIGQGRYGYTF. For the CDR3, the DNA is TGTGCCAGCAGCATAGGACAGGGGCGGTATGGCTACACCTTC.

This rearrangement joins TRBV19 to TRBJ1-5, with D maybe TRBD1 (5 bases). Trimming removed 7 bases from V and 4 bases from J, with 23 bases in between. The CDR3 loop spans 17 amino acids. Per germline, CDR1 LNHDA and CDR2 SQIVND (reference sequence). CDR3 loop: CASTPRSSGAVNQPQHF. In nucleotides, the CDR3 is TGTGCCAGTACCCCCCGAAGTTCTGGGGCGGTAAATCAGCCCCAGCATTTT.

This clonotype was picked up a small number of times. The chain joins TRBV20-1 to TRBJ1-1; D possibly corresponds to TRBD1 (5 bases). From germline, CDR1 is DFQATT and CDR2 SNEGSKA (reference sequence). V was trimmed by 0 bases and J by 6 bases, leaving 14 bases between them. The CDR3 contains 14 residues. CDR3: CSARDFARVAEAFF. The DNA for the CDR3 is TGCAGTGCTAGAGATTTCGCCAGGGTCGCTGAAGCTTTCTTT.

CDR3 region: CASSFEGLAGGPPGNEQFF. The DNA of the CDR3 is TGTGCCAGCAGCTTTGAGGGACTAGCGGGAGGGCCCCCCGGGAATGAGCAGTTCTTC. V usage is TRBV11-2 and J usage is TRBJ2-1; 16 nucleotides align to TRBD2. V trimming: 3 bases; J trimming: 7 bases; junction bases outside the gene matches: 12. Germline values: CDR1 SGHAT, CDR2 FQNNGV. The CDR3 loop spans 19 amino acids.

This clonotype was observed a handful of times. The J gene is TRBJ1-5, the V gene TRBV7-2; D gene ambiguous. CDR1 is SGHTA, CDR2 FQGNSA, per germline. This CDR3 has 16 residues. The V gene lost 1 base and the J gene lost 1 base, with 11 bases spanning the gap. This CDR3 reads CASSLGVPGSNQPQHF. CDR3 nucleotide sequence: TGTGCCAGCAGCTTAGGAGTGCCGGGAAGCAATCAGCCCCAGCATTTT.

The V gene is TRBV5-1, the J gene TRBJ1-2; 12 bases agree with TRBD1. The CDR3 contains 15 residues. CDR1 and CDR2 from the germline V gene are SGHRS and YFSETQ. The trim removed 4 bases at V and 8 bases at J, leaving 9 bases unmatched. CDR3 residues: CASSPQGTGGGGYTF. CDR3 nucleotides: TGCGCCAGCAGCCCGCAGGGGACAGGGGGCGGAGGCTACACCTTC.

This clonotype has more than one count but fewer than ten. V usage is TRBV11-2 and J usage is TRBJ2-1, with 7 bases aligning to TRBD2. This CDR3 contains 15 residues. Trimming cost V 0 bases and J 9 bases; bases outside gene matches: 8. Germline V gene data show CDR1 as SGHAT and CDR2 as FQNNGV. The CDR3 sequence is CASSLDRYAGVEQFF. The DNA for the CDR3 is TGTGCCAGCAGCTTAGATCGCTACGCGGGAGTTGAGCAGTTCTTC. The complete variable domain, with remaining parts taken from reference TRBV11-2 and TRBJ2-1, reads EAGVAQSPRYKIIEKRQSVAFWCNPISGHATLYWYQQILGQGPKLLIQFQNNGVVDDSQLPKDRFSAERLKGVDSTLKIQPAKLEDSAVYLCASSLDRYAGVEQFFGPGTRLTVL.

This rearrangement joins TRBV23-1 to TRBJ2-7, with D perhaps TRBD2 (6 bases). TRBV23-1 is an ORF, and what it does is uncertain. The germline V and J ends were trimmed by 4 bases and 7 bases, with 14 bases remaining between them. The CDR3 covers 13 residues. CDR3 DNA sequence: TGCGCCAGCAGTCCTGGAGGGCCCTGGGAGCAGTACTTC. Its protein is CASSPGGPWEQYF.

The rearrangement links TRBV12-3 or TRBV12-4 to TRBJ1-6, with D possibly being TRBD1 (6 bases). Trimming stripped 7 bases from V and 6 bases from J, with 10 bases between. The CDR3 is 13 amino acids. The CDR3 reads CASTDSSNSPLHF. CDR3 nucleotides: TGTGCCAGCACGGACAGTTCTAATTCACCCCTCCACTTT.

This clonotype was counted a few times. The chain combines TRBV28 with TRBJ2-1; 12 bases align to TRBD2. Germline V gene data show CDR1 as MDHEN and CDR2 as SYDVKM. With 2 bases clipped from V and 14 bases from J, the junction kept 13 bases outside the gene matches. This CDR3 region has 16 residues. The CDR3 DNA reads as TGTGCCAGCAGTTTAGTGCTAGCGGGAGGGTCGGGCCTTGAGTTCTTC. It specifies CASSLVLAGGSGLEFF.

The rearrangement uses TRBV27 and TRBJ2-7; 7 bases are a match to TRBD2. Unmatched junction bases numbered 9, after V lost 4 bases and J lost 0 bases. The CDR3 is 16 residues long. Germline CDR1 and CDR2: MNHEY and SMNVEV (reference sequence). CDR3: CASSSSPGGSSYEQYF. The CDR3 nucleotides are TGTGCCAGCAGTTCATCCCCGGGCGGGAGCTCCTACGAGCAGTACTTC.

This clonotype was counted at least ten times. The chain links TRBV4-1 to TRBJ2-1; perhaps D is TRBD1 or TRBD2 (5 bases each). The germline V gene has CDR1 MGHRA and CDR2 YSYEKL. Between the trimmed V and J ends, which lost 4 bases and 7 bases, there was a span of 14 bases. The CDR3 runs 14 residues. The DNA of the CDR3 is TGCGCCAGCAGCCGTGGGGGAGCAGCGAATGAGCAGTTCTTC. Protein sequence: CASSRGGAANEQFF.

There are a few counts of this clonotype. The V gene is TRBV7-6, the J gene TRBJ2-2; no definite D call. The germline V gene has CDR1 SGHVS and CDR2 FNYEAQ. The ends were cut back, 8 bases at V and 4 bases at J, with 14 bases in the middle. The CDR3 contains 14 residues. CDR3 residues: CASRSGQGTGELFF. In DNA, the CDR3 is TGTGCCAGCCGGTCTGGGCAAGGCACCGGGGAGCTGTTTTTT.

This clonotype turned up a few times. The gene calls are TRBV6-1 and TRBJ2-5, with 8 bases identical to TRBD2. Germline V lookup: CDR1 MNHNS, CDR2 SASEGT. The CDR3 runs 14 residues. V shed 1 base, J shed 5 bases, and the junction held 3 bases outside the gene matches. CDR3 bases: TGTGCCAGCAGTGAAGGGGCGGGAGGTGAGACCCAGTACTTC. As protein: CASSEGAGGETQYF.

The CDR3 loop reads CSARDVAGELFF. For the CDR3, the DNA is TGCAGTGCTAGAGATGTAGCCGGGGAGCTGTTTTTT. The chain couples TRBV20-1 to TRBJ2-2, with D uncertain. The CDR3 extends over 12 amino acids. The V end lost 0 bases, the J end lost 6 bases, and 5 bases lay between the germline ends. In germline, CDR1 is DFQATT, CDR2 SNEGSKA (reference sequence).

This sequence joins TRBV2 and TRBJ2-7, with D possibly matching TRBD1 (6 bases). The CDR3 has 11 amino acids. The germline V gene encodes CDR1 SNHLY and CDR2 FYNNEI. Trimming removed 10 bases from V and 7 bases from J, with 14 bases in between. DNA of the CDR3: TGTGCCACCAGGGGAAGGGGGGAGCAGTACTTC. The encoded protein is CATRGRGEQYF.

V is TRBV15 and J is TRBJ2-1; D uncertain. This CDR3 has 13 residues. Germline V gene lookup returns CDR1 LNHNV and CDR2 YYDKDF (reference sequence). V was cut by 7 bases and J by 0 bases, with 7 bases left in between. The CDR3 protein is CATTLSSYNEQFF. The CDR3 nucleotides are TGTGCCACCACGCTGAGCTCCTACAATGAGCAGTTCTTC.

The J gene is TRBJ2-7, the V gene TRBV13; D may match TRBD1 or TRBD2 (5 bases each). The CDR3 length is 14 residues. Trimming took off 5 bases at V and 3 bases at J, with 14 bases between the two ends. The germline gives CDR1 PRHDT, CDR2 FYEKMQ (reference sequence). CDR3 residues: CASSERERGYEQYF. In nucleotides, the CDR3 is TGTGCCAGCAGCGAAAGGGAGAGGGGCTACGAGCAGTACTTC.

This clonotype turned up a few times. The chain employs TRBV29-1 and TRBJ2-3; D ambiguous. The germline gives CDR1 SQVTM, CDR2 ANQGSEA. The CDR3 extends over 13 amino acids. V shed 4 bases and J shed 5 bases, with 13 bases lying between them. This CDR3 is CSVVVDGRDTQYF. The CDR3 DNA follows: TGCAGCGTTGTGGTGGACGGCCGAGATACGCAGTATTTT.

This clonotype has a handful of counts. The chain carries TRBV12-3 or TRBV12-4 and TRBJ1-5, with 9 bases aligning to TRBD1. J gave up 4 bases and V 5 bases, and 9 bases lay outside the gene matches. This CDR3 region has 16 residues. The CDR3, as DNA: TGTGCCAGCAGTCCCACAGGGGGCTGGGGGAATCAGCCCCAGCATTTT. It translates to CASSPTGGWGNQPQHF.

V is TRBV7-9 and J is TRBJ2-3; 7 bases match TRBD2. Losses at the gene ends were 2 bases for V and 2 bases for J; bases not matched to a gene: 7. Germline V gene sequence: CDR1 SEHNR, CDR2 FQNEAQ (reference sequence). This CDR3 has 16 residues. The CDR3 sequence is CASSLSAGEPTDTQYF. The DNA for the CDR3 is TGTGCCAGCAGCTTATCGGCGGGAGAGCCCACAGATACGCAGTATTTT.

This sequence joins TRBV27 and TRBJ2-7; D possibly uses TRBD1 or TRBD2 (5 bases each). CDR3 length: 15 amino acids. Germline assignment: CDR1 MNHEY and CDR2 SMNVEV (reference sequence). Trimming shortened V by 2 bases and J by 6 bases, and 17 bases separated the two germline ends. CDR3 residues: CASSLGGVRGGEQYF. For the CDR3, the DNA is TGTGCCAGCAGTTTAGGGGGAGTGAGGGGCGGCGAGCAGTACTTC.

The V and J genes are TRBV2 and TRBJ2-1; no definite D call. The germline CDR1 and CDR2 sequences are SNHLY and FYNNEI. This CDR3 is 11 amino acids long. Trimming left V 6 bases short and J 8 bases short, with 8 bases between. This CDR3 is CASRGFDEQFF. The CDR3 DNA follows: TGTGCCAGCAGGGGTTTCGATGAGCAGTTCTTC.

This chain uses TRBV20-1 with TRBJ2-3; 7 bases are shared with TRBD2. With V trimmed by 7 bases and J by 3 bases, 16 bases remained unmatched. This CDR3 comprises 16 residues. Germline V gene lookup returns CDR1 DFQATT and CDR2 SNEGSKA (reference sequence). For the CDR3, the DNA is TGCAGTGTCGGAGGGTTTGCGGGAGATGGAACAGATACGCAGTATTTT. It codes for CSVGGFAGDGTDTQYF.

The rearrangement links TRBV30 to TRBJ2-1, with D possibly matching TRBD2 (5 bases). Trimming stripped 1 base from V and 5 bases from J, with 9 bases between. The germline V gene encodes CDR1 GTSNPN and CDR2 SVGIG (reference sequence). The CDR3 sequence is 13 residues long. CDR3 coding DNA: TGTGCCTGGAGTGGTGGACTGGACAATGAGCAGTTCTTC. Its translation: CAWSGGLDNEQFF.

For the CDR3, the DNA is TGCAGTGCTAGGTCTAGCGGGAGTAGTACGGATACGCAGTATTTT. Its protein product is CSARSSGSSTDTQYF. The chain couples TRBV20-1 to TRBJ2-3, with 10 positions matching TRBD2. CDR1 and CDR2 from the germline V gene are DFQATT and SNEGSKA (reference sequence). J lost 6 bases, V lost 3 bases, and 9 bases had no gene match. The CDR3 loop spans 15 amino acids.